Below are 23 T cell receptor beta chains sequenced from a single sample in a study of T cells expressing NK-cell markers. TCRdb reprocessed the 5' RACE reads and stores each CDR3 protein as one record, lacking DNA. The sample spans a few hundred thousand distinct CDR3 sequences; the ten largest clones claim roughly 5.2%. Sample: blood T cells: a sorted CD56 or NKG2C T cell subset, CD4+ or CD8+ T cells, or bulk PBMC T cells (not recorded which). These receptors all come from a man aged 18-70 years in good health.

The rearrangement joins TRBV18 to TRBJ1-1; TCRdb lists TRBD1, though no DNA is available to test this call. The CDR3 contains 20 residues. Looked up from germline, CDR1 is KGHSH and CDR2 is LQKENI. CDR3 residues: CASSPTVPSLGVVVNTEAFF. The full variable domain, completed using reference TRBV18 and TRBJ1-1, is NAGVMQNPRHLVRRRGQEARLRCSPMKGHSHVYWYRQLPEEGLKFMVYLQKENIIDESGMPKERFSAEFPKEGPSILRIQQVVRGDSAAYFCASSPTVPSLGVVVNTEAFFGQGTRLTVV.

This sequence joins TRBV12-3 or TRBV12-4 and TRBJ2-1; the TCRdb call, TRBD1, lacks DNA for checking. The CDR3 sequence is 14 residues long. CDR3 protein: CASSLSRVYGEQFF.

The chain has TRBV10-3 and TRBJ2-2. From germline, CDR1 is ENHRY and CDR2 SYGVKD. This CDR3 spans 12 amino acids. The CDR3 is CAIRPETGELFF.

The V gene is TRBV3-1, the J gene TRBJ2-5; TCRdb returns TRBD1, unconfirmable since there is no DNA. Germline V gives CDR1 LGHDT, CDR2 YNNKEL (reference sequence). The CDR3 runs 17 residues. The CDR3 loop is CASSQEGRGYGQETQYF.

The V call is TRBV20-1, the J call TRBJ2-3; no DNA is available, so the TRBD1 call from TCRdb remains unchecked. The CDR3 sequence is 16 residues long. Germline V lookup: CDR1 DFQATT, CDR2 SNEGSKA (reference sequence). This CDR3 reads CSATGPRTGATDTQYF.

The chain couples TRBV3-1 to TRBJ2-3; lacking DNA, the TRBD2 call made by TCRdb goes unchecked. The CDR3 consists of 13 residues. Germline loops: CDR1 LGHDT, CDR2 YNNKEL (reference sequence). The CDR3 protein is CASSRLGGDTQYF.

The rearrangement uses TRBV7-9 and TRBJ2-3. The germline V gene has CDR1 SEHNR and CDR2 FQNEAQ (reference sequence). CDR3 length: 12 amino acids. CDR3 region: CASSLALGTQYF.

V and J are TRBV7-2 and TRBJ1-1. The length of the CDR3 is 14 residues. Germline V gives CDR1 SGHTA, CDR2 FQGNSA. This CDR3 is CASSARRFDTEAFF.

CDR3 residues: CASSLEAGGSSEAFF. The chain has TRBV5-1 and TRBJ1-1; the TCRdb D gene call, TRBD1, has no DNA to confirm it. CDR1 SGHRS and CDR2 YFSETQ come from the germline V gene. The CDR3 is made up of 15 amino acids.

The chain couples TRBV15 to TRBJ2-7. The CDR3 covers 14 residues. Germline CDR1 is LNHNV and CDR2 is YYDKDF (reference sequence). The CDR3 region is CATSRGGTAYEQYF.

This chain uses TRBV28 with TRBJ2-7; TCRdb lists TRBD1, though no DNA is available to test this call. In germline, CDR1 is MDHEN, CDR2 SYDVKM. The CDR3 spans 16 residues. The CDR3 loop reads CASSLTSDRRVGEQYF. Variable domain in full (rest from reference TRBV28 and TRBJ2-7): DVKVTQSSRYLVKRTGEKVFLECVQDMDHENMFWYRQDPGLGLRLIYFSYDVKMKEKGDIPEGYSVSREKKERFSLILESASTNQTSMYLCASSLTSDRRVGEQYFGPGTRLTVT.

The chain links TRBV14 to TRBJ1-6. The CDR3 runs to 15 residues. Germline values: CDR1 SGHDN, CDR2 FVKESK. The CDR3 sequence is CASSQGASYNSPLHF.

The V call is TRBV29-1, the J call TRBJ2-5; TCRdb's D gene call, TRBD1, goes unchecked for lack of DNA. Germline CDR1 and CDR2: SQVTM and ANQGSEA. The CDR3 length is 13 residues. CDR3: CSAQTDRKETQYF.

This chain connects TRBV18 to TRBJ2-1. Germline CDR1 is KGHSH and CDR2 is LQKENI. The CDR3 is 12 amino acids. The CDR3 reads CASSDQNNEQFF.

The chain couples TRBV3-1 to TRBJ2-7; TCRdb returns TRBD1, unconfirmable since there is no DNA. There are 14 residues in the CDR3. CDR1 LGHDT and CDR2 YNNKEL come from the germline V gene (reference sequence). CDR3 region: CASSPRAGFYEQYF.

V usage is TRBV3-1 and J usage is TRBJ2-1; the D call from TCRdb, TRBD1, cannot be confirmed without DNA. Germline lookup yields CDR1 LGHDT and CDR2 YNNKEL (reference sequence). This CDR3 contains 13 residues. CDR3 protein: CASSPRTGDEQFF.

The rearrangement joins TRBV20-1 to TRBJ1-4; TCRdb picks TRBD1, but there is no DNA to check that call. The CDR3 totals 15 residues. Germline loops: CDR1 DFQATT, CDR2 SNEGSKA (reference sequence). CDR3 sequence reads: CSAPPYRGRNEKLFF.

The rearrangement uses TRBV2 and TRBJ1-2; TCRdb's D call, TRBD1, is unchecked because there is no DNA. CDR1 is SNHLY, CDR2 FYNNEI, per germline. The CDR3 contains 15 residues. CDR3 region: CASRDNRGRVGGYTF.

The chain uses TRBV12-3 or TRBV12-4 and TRBJ1-6; checking the TCRdb D call of TRBD1 is not possible without DNA. This CDR3 contains 15 residues. The CDR3 reads CASTLTGIANSPLHF.

The chain couples TRBV3-1 to TRBJ2-7; TCRdb names TRBD2, which stays unverified in the absence of DNA. CDR3 length: 16 amino acids. CDR1 LGHDT and CDR2 YNNKEL come from the germline V gene (reference sequence). CDR3 protein: CASSQDQAGVSYEQYF.

V and J are TRBV12-3 or TRBV12-4 and TRBJ1-4. This CDR3 is 19 amino acids long. CDR3 sequence: CASSLESPGISLVGEKLFF.

V is TRBV5-1 and J is TRBJ1-2; TCRdb reports TRBD1, a call that lacks DNA to check it against. The germline V gene encodes CDR1 SGHRS and CDR2 YFSETQ. CDR3 length equals 15 residues. CDR3 loop: CASSSSGDPNYGYTF.

The V call is TRBV20-1, the J call TRBJ1-1. Germline V gene lookup returns CDR1 DFQATT and CDR2 SNEGSKA (reference sequence). This CDR3 is built from 13 residues. The CDR3 here is CSARDPAAKEAFF.